Below, 8 T cell receptor beta chains from the same sample are listed, as sequenced in a study of blood T cell repertoires in COVID-19. The table came from immunoSEQ multiplex PCR; TCRdb's copy has only in-frame clones and leaves some out. This table has 110,000 or so clones, approximately 80% appearing once. Input material: peripheral blood. These receptors were taken from a woman of 80 years or more with active or convalescent COVID-19.

The chain recombines TRBV29-1 with TRBJ1-1; D is uncertain. The CDR3 totals 10 residues. Germline V lookup: CDR1 SQVTM, CDR2 ANQGSEA. Trimming removed 4 bases at V and 4 bases at J, with 4 bases between. In DNA, the CDR3 is TGCAGCGTTGCGGGCACTGAAGCTTTCTTT. Protein: CSVAGTEAFF.

The V call is TRBV3-1 (or the pseudogene TRBV3-2), the J call TRBJ2-2, with 10 bases lining up with TRBD1. Germline loops: CDR1 LGHDT, CDR2 YNNKEL (reference sequence). The V segment lost 0 bases and the J segment 6 bases; nucleotides outside the gene matches: 13. This CDR3 comprises 19 residues. The CDR3 here is CASSQEGGQGKRESGELFF. The CDR3 coding sequence is TGTGCCAGCAGCCAAGAGGGGGGACAGGGGAAGCGGGAGTCCGGGGAGCTGTTTTTT.

The gene calls are TRBV7-9 and TRBJ1-5, with D unclear. The CDR3 is 12 residues long. Deletions cut 5 bases from V and 6 bases from J, with 8 bases between. The germline V gene encodes CDR1 SEHNR and CDR2 FQNEAQ (reference sequence). The CDR3 DNA reads as TGTGCCAGCAGCCCACCCGGTCAGCCCCAGCATTTT. Translation gives CASSPPGQPQHF.

The rearrangement joins TRBV2 to TRBJ1-2; 7 nucleotides align to TRBD1. The germline V gene has CDR1 SNHLY and CDR2 FYNNEI. After removal of 7 bases from V and 7 bases from J, the junction contained 12 bases not matched to a gene. There are 14 residues in the CDR3. CDR3 DNA sequence: TGTGCCAGCATCTTAGGGGGCGCGGATCGTGGCTACACCTTC. Translation gives CASILGGADRGYTF.

This chain connects TRBV2 to TRBJ2-7; perhaps TRBD2 as D (5 bases). Germline CDR1 reads SNHLY; CDR2 reads FYNNEI. V lost 7 bases, J lost 4 bases, and 14 bases lay in between. The CDR3 sequence is 13 residues long. The DNA for the CDR3 is TGTGCCAGCACCCTTGGACTTTCGTACGAGCAGTACTTC. Translation gives CASTLGLSYEQYF. Full variable domain (remainder filled in from reference TRBV2 and TRBJ2-7): EPEVTQTPSHQVTQMGQEVILRCVPISNHLYFYWYRQILGQKVEFLVSFYNNEISEKSEIFDDQFSVERPDGSNFTLKIRSTKLEDSAMYFCASTLGLSYEQYFGPGTRLTVT.

This clone was recorded once. Other nucleotide sequences in the sample specify the same CDR3. This chain links TRBV5-1 with TRBJ1-1, with D perhaps matching TRBD1 (5 bases). Germline-derived CDR1 and CDR2 are SGHRS and YFSETQ. Trimming shortened V by 0 bases and J by 1 base, and 7 bases separated the two germline ends. This CDR3 is 14 amino acids long. The CDR3: CASSLVQGNTEAFF. DNA for the CDR3: TGCGCCAGCAGCTTGGTCCAGGGGAACACTGAAGCTTTCTTT.

The V call is TRBV6-1, the J call TRBJ1-5, with D perhaps matching TRBD1 (5 bases). V dropped 2 bases and J dropped 3 bases, with 11 bases sitting between them. This CDR3 has 15 residues. Germline V lookup: CDR1 MNHNS, CDR2 SASEGT. The chain's CDR3 is CASSERRGLNQPQHF. In DNA, the CDR3 is TGTGCCAGCAGTGAAAGGAGGGGTCTCAATCAGCCCCAGCATTTT.

The J gene is TRBJ2-7, the V gene TRBV6-6; 8 bases agree with TRBD1. The CDR3 sequence is 15 residues long. Trimming took 5 bases from V and 4 from J; bases not matched to a gene: 10. Germline V gene lookup returns CDR1 MNHNY and CDR2 SVGAGI (reference sequence). The CDR3 sequence is CASSTGQGNWYEQYF. The CDR3 coding sequence is TGTGCCAGCAGTACAGGACAGGGTAATTGGTACGAGCAGTACTTC.